The 17 T cell receptor beta chains below come from one sample, sequenced in a study of graft-versus-host responses after intestinal transplantation. The method was immunoSEQ multiplex PCR; TCRdb's version includes in-frame clones alone and lacks a portion of them. The data show some 45,000 clones, 90% to 95% seen once. Sequenced material: PBMCs, taken 524 days after transplant. These receptors were obtained from a human patient who received an intestinal transplant, so some T cells may come from the graft donor.

The J gene is TRBJ2-5, the V gene TRBV7-3; TRBD1 aligns across 10 bases. The CDR3 totals 15 residues. The V gene's germline CDR1 is SGHTA and CDR2 FQGTGA. V was pared by 4 bases and J by 5 bases, with 7 bases of the junction left unmatched. CDR3: CASSWGQGLGETQYF. In DNA, the CDR3 is TGTGCCAGCAGCTGGGGACAGGGGCTAGGGGAGACCCAGTACTTC.

The CDR3 spells CASSPGQGAIDEQFF. In DNA form, the CDR3 reads TGTGCCAGCAGTCCTGGACAGGGGGCTATAGATGAGCAGTTCTTC. The J gene is TRBJ2-1, the V gene TRBV28; 11 positions match TRBD1. The J segment lost 8 bases and the V segment lost 5 bases, leaving 8 bases of the junction unmatched. Germline loops: CDR1 MDHEN, CDR2 SYDVKM. This CDR3 is built from 15 residues.

A word on this clone: The germline gene is not matched at one end of the junction; a read error may be the cause. The genes are TRBV30 and TRBJ2-5; D is possibly TRBD1 or TRBD2 (5 bases each). This CDR3 is 13 amino acids long. The germline gives CDR1 GTSNPN, CDR2 SVGIG (reference sequence). CDR3 sequence reads: CAWSTPGQAAQDF. The CDR3 region has the DNA TGTGCCTGGAGTACCCCGGGGCAAGCGGCTCAGGACTTC.

J is TRBJ1-1 and V is TRBV5-1; D possibly corresponds to TRBD1 (6 bases). Per germline, CDR1 SGHRS and CDR2 YFSETQ. This CDR3 spans 15 amino acids. With 0 bases removed from V and 0 bases from J, the gap between germline ends came to 9 bases. The CDR3 is CASSLVGGLNTEAFF. CDR3 DNA: TGCGCCAGCAGCTTGGTTGGGGGGCTGAACACTGAAGCTTTCTTT.

The rearrangement links TRBV11-3 to TRBJ2-3; weak D call: TRBD2 (7 bases). The germline V gene encodes CDR1 SGHNT and CDR2 YENEEA. The V gene lost 5 bases and the J gene lost 5 bases, with 14 bases spanning the gap. This CDR3 is 14 amino acids long. CDR3 bases: TGTGCCAGCAGCCTTGGGGGGGCCGGAGATACGCAGTATTTT. This gives the protein CASSLGGAGDTQYF. The full variable domain, rest sourced from reference TRBV11-3 and TRBJ2-3, is EAGVVQSPRYKIIEKKQPVAFWCNPISGHNTLYWYLQNLGQGPELLIRYENEEAVDDSQLPKDRFSAERLKGVDSTLKIQPAELGDSAVYLCASSLGGAGDTQYFGPGTRLTVL.

This clone has just one count. The chain is built from TRBV7-2 and TRBJ2-7; D remains unclear. The CDR3 covers 12 residues. Germline CDR1 and CDR2: SGHTA and FQGNSA. V was shortened by 5 bases and J by 4 bases, with 9 bases between the two germline ends. CDR3 sequence (DNA): TGTGCCAGCAGCACTGACAATTACGAGCAGTACTTC. Its translation is CASSTDNYEQYF.

This clone was recorded once. The J gene is TRBJ1-1, the V gene TRBV5-1; TRBD1 matches at 7 bases. The CDR3 loop spans 13 amino acids. Germline trimming cut 3 bases from V and 4 bases from J; bases unmatched to any gene: 3. Per the germline V gene, CDR1 is SGHRS and CDR2 is YFSETQ. This chain's CDR3 is CASSWDSSTEAFF. In DNA, the CDR3 is TGCGCCAGCAGCTGGGACAGCTCCACTGAAGCTTTCTTT. Using reference TRBV5-1 and TRBJ1-1 for the parts outside the CDR3, the full variable domain is KAGVTQTPRYLIKTRGQQVTLSCSPISGHRSVSWYQQTPGQGLQFLFEYFSETQRNKGNFPGRFSGRQFSNSRSEMNVSTLELGDSALYLCASSWDSSTEAFFGQGTRLTVV.

V usage is TRBV7-6 and J usage is TRBJ2-1; maybe TRBD2 (6 bases). The length of the CDR3 is 16 residues. Germline assignment: CDR1 SGHVS and CDR2 FNYEAQ. Trimming shortened V by 5 bases and J by 0 bases, and 14 bases separated the two germline ends. The CDR3 sequence: CASSAPNGSSYNEQFF. The CDR3, as DNA: TGTGCCAGCAGCGCACCTAACGGGAGCTCCTACAATGAGCAGTTCTTC.

The chain carries TRBV9 and TRBJ2-3; D remains ambiguous. This CDR3 is built from 12 residues. Per germline, CDR1 SGDLS and CDR2 YYNGEE. Trimming stripped 0 bases from V and 3 bases from J, with 2 bases between. The CDR3 DNA sequence: TGTGCCAGCAGCGTAGGGACAGATACGCAGTATTTT. This sequence encodes CASSVGTDTQYF. Full variable domain (remainder filled in from reference TRBV9 and TRBJ2-3): DSGVTQTPKHLITATGQRVTLRCSPRSGDLSVYWYQQSLDQGLQFLIQYYNGEERAKGNILERFSAQQFPDLHSELNLSSLELGDSALYFCASSVGTDTQYFGPGTRLTVL.

The V call is TRBV7-9, the J call TRBJ2-1; 11 bases agree with TRBD2. The length of the CDR3 is 16 residues. Germline V gene data show CDR1 as SEHNR and CDR2 as FQNEAQ (reference sequence). The junction had 11 bases not matched to a gene; V was cut back by 5 bases and J by 8 bases. DNA of the CDR3: TGTGCCAGCAGCCCCGGGGGGGGACTAGCGGAGCATGAGCAGTTCTTC. Translation: CASSPGGGLAEHEQFF.

In its sample, this clone was seen once. Other DNA sequences in this specimen translate into the identical CDR3. CDR3 sequence (DNA): TGTGCCAGCTCACCACAAACGGGATCGAACACCGGGGAGCTGTTTTTT. Its protein is CASSPQTGSNTGELFF. The chain has TRBV18 and TRBJ2-2; perhaps TRBD2 as D (5 bases). CDR1 and CDR2 (germline): KGHSH, LQKENI. Trimming took off 1 base at V and 0 bases at J, with 9 bases between the two ends. The CDR3 sequence is 16 residues long. Full variable domain (missing parts from reference TRBV18 and TRBJ2-2): NAGVMQNPRHLVRRRGQEARLRCSPMKGHSHVYWYRQLPEEGLKFMVYLQKENIIDESGMPKERFSAEFPKEGPSILRIQQVVRGDSAAYFCASSPQTGSNTGELFFGEGSRLTVL.

This clone has a handful of counts. This chain joins TRBV7-8 and TRBJ1-1; a weak D match, TRBD1 (5 bases). The CDR3 spans 16 residues. Trimming pared 5 bases from V and 3 bases from J, leaving 19 bases between. CDR1 SGHVS and CDR2 FQNEAQ come from the germline V gene. DNA of the CDR3: TGTGCCAGCAGCCCCGAAGGTATCAGGGTCGACACTGAAGCTTTCTTT. Its translation: CASSPEGIRVDTEAFF.

The chain is built from TRBV19 and TRBJ2-7; 13 positions agree with TRBD2. The CDR3 length is 17 residues. The V and J ends lost 3 bases and 5 bases, in that order; junction bases with no gene match: 10. Germline-derived CDR1 and CDR2 are LNHDA and SQIVND (reference sequence). The CDR3 reads CASSISPTSGRKDEQYF. The CDR3 nucleotides read TGTGCCAGTAGTATCTCCCCGACTAGCGGGAGGAAGGACGAGCAGTACTTC.

The sample holds one count of this clone. The genes are TRBV19 and TRBJ2-2; D possibly corresponds to TRBD1 (5 bases). CDR3 length: 13 residues. With 5 bases removed from V and 6 bases from J, the gap between germline ends came to 10 bases. CDR1 and CDR2 (germline): LNHDA, SQIVND (reference sequence). CDR3 residues: CASSVTGAGELFF. The DNA of the CDR3 is TGTGCCAGTAGTGTAACAGGAGCCGGGGAGCTGTTTTTT. Using reference TRBV19 and TRBJ2-2 for the parts outside the CDR3, the full variable domain is DGGITQSPKYLFRKEGQNVTLSCEQNLNHDAMYWYRQDPGQGLRLIYYSQIVNDFQKGDIAEGYSVSREKKESFPLTVTSAQKNPTAFYLCASSVTGAGELFFGEGSRLTVL.

The V call is TRBV6-4, the J call TRBJ2-3; 7 nucleotides align to TRBD2. V shed 4 bases, J shed 6 bases, and the junction held 16 bases outside the gene matches. Germline CDR1 and CDR2: MRHNA and SNTAGT. This CDR3 comprises 17 residues. CDR3: CASSAPRRERRRDTQYF. In DNA, the CDR3 is TGTGCCAGCAGTGCCCCCCGGCGGGAGCGGAGGAGGGATACGCAGTATTTT.

The chain employs TRBV18 and TRBJ1-2; D unclear. V lost 3 bases and J 0 bases, leaving 11 bases between the germline ends. CDR1 is KGHSH, CDR2 LQKENI, per germline. The CDR3 sequence is 15 residues long. CDR3 sequence reads: CASSPQWEPNYGYTF. CDR3 sequence (DNA): TGTGCCAGCTCACCCCAGTGGGAACCTAACTATGGCTACACCTTC.

The chain uses TRBV25-1 and TRBJ1-1; TRBD1 matches 8 bases. This CDR3 is 14 amino acids long. Per germline, CDR1 MGHDK and CDR2 SYGVNS. V shed 3 bases and J 5 bases; nucleotides not matched to a gene: 5. CDR3 sequence reads: CASSDRGRGTEAFF. The CDR3 bases are TGTGCCAGCAGTGACAGGGGGCGAGGGACTGAAGCTTTCTTT.